The entry below describes one T cell receptor beta chain. Its antigen is still unknown. Germline V lookup: CDR1 MNHEY, CDR2 SVGEGT. The CDR3 is 15 residues long. V lost 6 bases, J lost 5 bases, and 9 bases stayed unmatched. TCRdb ran MiXCR on the reads and lists one entry per CDR3 protein. The sample has some 390,000 distinct CDR3 sequences, about a sixth seen once. The data originate from a study of T cell repertoires in cytomegalovirus infection. Study information: Public TCR beta signatures indicated both CMV infection and matching HLA type.

Whole-study results and caveats: Ex vivo, HLA-C-restricted CMV-specific TCR beta clonotypes prevailed over the rest of the response. People with CMV and the relevant HLA were identified by cumulative public TCR beta family frequency.

Sequencing used PBMCs. This chain uses TRBV6-2 or TRBV6-3 with TRBJ2-2; 7 nucleotides align to TRBD2. This clonotype was obtained from a human donor in good health (CMV status not recorded). Some clones in this sample may be carry-over from other donors' samples. The CDR3 spells CASRTSRLSTGELFF. As DNA, the CDR3 is TGTGCCAGCAGGACTAGCCGATTGAGTACCGGGGAGCTGTTTTTT.